Listed here are 23 T cell receptor beta chains from one sample, sequenced in a study of T-cell reconstitution after alpha-beta-depleted transplantation in children. Preparing the TCRbeta library involved the use of unique molecular identifiers. TCRdb re-derived calls from the PCR reads in MiXCR, one entry per CDR3 protein. The sample includes around 600,000 distinct CDR3 sequences, 16% of them seen just once. This specimen was PBMCs from the stem cell graft donor, taken from the stem cell graft. The receptors come from a human donor who donated a stem cell graft to a child with acute myeloid leukemia.

DNA of the CDR3: TGTGCCAGCAGTTTAACGGCAGTCACAGATACGCAGTATTTT. Its translation: CASSLTAVTDTQYF. The V and J genes are TRBV28 and TRBJ2-3; the D is unclear. V was cut by 2 bases and J by 2 bases, with 8 bases left in between. The germline V gene encodes CDR1 MDHEN and CDR2 SYDVKM. This CDR3 contains 14 residues.

The chain links TRBV9 to TRBJ2-1; 9 positions match TRBD2. The V gene's germline CDR1 is SGDLS and CDR2 YYNGEE. With V trimmed by 4 bases and J by 8 bases, 13 bases remained unmatched. The CDR3 has 16 amino acids. CDR3 nucleotides: TGTGCCAGCAGCCGGGGGCGCGCGGGGGGGGCAGATGAGCAGTTCTTC. This gives the protein CASSRGRAGGADEQFF.

This clonotype was seen at least ten times. The CDR3 is CSVSLPAGHEKLFF. The CDR3 DNA follows: TGCAGCGTTAGTCTCCCCGCGGGCCATGAAAAACTGTTTTTT. The chain uses TRBV29-1 and TRBJ1-4; D gene ambiguous. V gave up 5 bases and J gave up 6 bases, with 16 bases separating them. This CDR3 spans 14 amino acids. Germline V gives CDR1 SQVTM, CDR2 ANQGSEA.

The genes are TRBV12-3 or TRBV12-4 and TRBJ2-2; 8 nucleotides agree with TRBD1. Trimming cost V 5 bases and J 2 bases; bases outside gene matches: 7. The CDR3 is made up of 16 amino acids. The CDR3 loop is CASSQWTGRNTGELFF. CDR3 nucleotides: TGTGCCAGCAGTCAGTGGACAGGGCGCAACACCGGGGAGCTGTTTTTT.

The J gene is TRBJ1-5, the V gene TRBV5-6, with 12 bases lining up with TRBD1. The CDR3 consists of 18 residues. Germline lookup yields CDR1 SGHDT and CDR2 YYEEEE. J lost 2 bases, V lost 0 bases, and 6 bases had no gene match. The CDR3 DNA follows: TGTGCCAGCAGCTTGGCCGGGACAGGGGGCTTTGGCAATCAGCCCCAGCATTTT. Its translation is CASSLAGTGGFGNQPQHF.

This clonotype was seen more than once but under ten times. The V and J genes are TRBV5-1 and TRBJ2-4, with 9 bases matching TRBD1. Germline CDR1 is SGHRS and CDR2 is YFSETQ. J gave up 3 bases and V 0 bases, and 4 bases lay outside the gene matches. The CDR3 sequence is 16 residues long. The CDR3 region has the DNA TGCGCCAGCAGCTTGGCCGGACAGGGGAACAAAAACATTCAGTACTTC. Translating it yields CASSLAGQGNKNIQYF.

In its sample, this clonotype was seen many times. The rearrangement joins TRBV2 to TRBJ2-2, with D tentatively TRBD2 (5 bases). This CDR3 comprises 17 residues. V lost 2 bases to trimming and J lost 1 base, with 14 bases between them. Germline CDR1 SNHLY, CDR2 FYNNEI. This CDR3 is CASSEKEIAQNTGELFF. Written as DNA, the CDR3 is TGTGCCAGCAGTGAAAAAGAGATAGCGCAGAACACCGGGGAGCTGTTTTTT.

The chain carries TRBV5-5 and TRBJ2-7, with TRBD2 as a possible D gene (5 bases). The CDR3 contains 14 residues. The germline V gene encodes CDR1 SGHKS and CDR2 YYEKEE (reference sequence). V was cut by 4 bases and J by 2 bases, with 13 bases left in between. The CDR3: CASSRLSGAYEQYV. The CDR3 DNA is TGTGCCAGCAGCCGTCTAAGCGGCGCCTACGAGCAGTACGTC.

Concerning this clonotype: One base away lies a much larger clone, so this may be a sequencing read error. The rearrangement uses TRBV20-1 and TRBJ1-1; D gene unclear. The germline V gene encodes CDR1 DFQATT and CDR2 SNEGSKA (reference sequence). Trimming removed 4 bases at V and 1 base at J, with 10 bases between. The CDR3 contains 13 residues. The CDR3 DNA reads as TGCAGTGCTATATGGTGGGGGAACACTGAAGCTTTCTTT. Translating gives CSAIWWGNTEAFF.

This clonotype was counted only a few times. The chain combines TRBV6-2 or TRBV6-3 with TRBJ1-2; the D is unclear. Germline CDR1 and CDR2: MNHEY and SVGEGT. The V gene lost 6 bases and the J gene lost 8 bases, with 16 bases spanning the gap. This CDR3 has 13 amino acids. The chain's CDR3 is CASRRQTAGGYTF. The CDR3 DNA is TGTGCCAGCAGGAGACAAACCGCGGGAGGCTACACCTTC.

A few counts support this clonotype. The chain links TRBV11-2 to TRBJ2-1, with 7 bases identical to TRBD1. The CDR3 length is 14 residues. The germline V gene encodes CDR1 SGHAT and CDR2 FQNNGV. V lost 5 bases and J lost 9; bases outside the gene matches: 10. The CDR3 protein is CASSARGRGTEQFF. In DNA, the CDR3 is TGTGCCAGCAGCGCCCGGGGCAGGGGGACTGAGCAGTTCTTC.

In this sample, this clonotype turned up many times. The V gene is TRBV20-1, the J gene TRBJ2-1; perhaps TRBD2 as D (5 bases). Germline V gene lookup returns CDR1 DFQATT and CDR2 SNEGSKA (reference sequence). V was cut by 6 bases and J by 10 bases, with 13 bases left in between. The CDR3 sequence is 11 residues long. This chain's CDR3 is CSAHTRAEQFF. CDR3 sequence (DNA): TGCAGTGCACATACTAGGGCGGAGCAGTTCTTC.

V gene TRBV29-1 combines with J gene TRBJ2-7; 7 nucleotides agree with TRBD2. V dropped 5 bases and J dropped 3; count of bases not matched to a gene: 4. The CDR3 has 12 residues. Germline V gene data show CDR1 as SQVTM and CDR2 as ANQGSEA. CDR3 coding DNA: TGCAGCGTTACGGGGGGAGGCTACGAGCAGTACTTC. It is translated as CSVTGGGYEQYF.

Notes on this clonotype: A much larger clone is a single base away; this may be a read error. The V gene is TRBV5-1, the J gene TRBJ2-1, with D hard to call. Germline CDR1 SGHRS, CDR2 YFSETQ. CDR3 size: 14 residues. V was cut by 4 bases and J by 8 bases, with 16 bases left in between. CDR3 loop: CASSRGPLDDEQFF. The CDR3 region has the DNA TGCGCCAGCAGCCGCGGACCACTGGACGATGAGCAGTTCTTC. The full variable domain, rest sourced from reference TRBV5-1 and TRBJ2-1, is KAGVTQTPRYLIKTRGQQVTLSCSPISGHRSVSWYQQTPGQGLQFLFEYFSETQRNKGNFPGRFSGRQFSNSRSEMNVSTLELGDSALYLCASSRGPLDDEQFFGPGTRLTVL.

This clonotype came up many times. The rearrangement links TRBV7-2 to TRBJ2-7; no firm D call. This CDR3 has 14 amino acids. The V end lost 3 bases, the J end lost 0 bases, and 9 bases lay between the germline ends. The germline CDR1 and CDR2 sequences are SGHTA and FQGNSA. The CDR3 here is CASSLSRPSYEQYF. The CDR3 nucleotides are TGTGCCAGCAGCTTGAGCAGGCCCTCCTACGAGCAGTACTTC.

The genes are TRBV7-9 and TRBJ1-5, with D unclear. This CDR3 region has 12 residues. V lost 5 bases and J 3 bases, leaving 5 bases between the germline ends. Germline V lookup: CDR1 SEHNR, CDR2 FQNEAQ (reference sequence). CDR3 nucleotide sequence: TGTGCCAGCAGCACCCCCAATCAGCCCCAGCATTTT. Protein sequence: CASSTPNQPQHF.

This clonotype turned up a few times. The chain uses TRBV6-1 and TRBJ2-7, with no clear D. The CDR3 is 13 residues long. Trimming left V 6 bases short and J 0 bases short, with 9 bases between. Germline CDR1 MNHNS, CDR2 SASEGT. CDR3 in amino acids: CASSQDGSYEQYF. The CDR3 DNA follows: TGTGCCAGCAGCCAGGACGGCTCCTACGAGCAGTACTTC.

This clonotype has just a few counts. The gene calls are TRBV7-2 and TRBJ2-7; TRBD2 might be the D (7 bases). Germline V gene sequence: CDR1 SGHTA, CDR2 FQGNSA. The CDR3 is made up of 15 amino acids. V was cut by 1 base and J by 3 bases, with 13 bases left in between. Here the CDR3 DNA reads TGTGCCAGCAGCTTAGAGATGGGGGGGCTCTACGAGCAGTACTTC. This sequence encodes CASSLEMGGLYEQYF.

This clonotype was found many times. V is TRBV7-9 and J is TRBJ2-3, with a tentative D call TRBD1 (5 bases). Germline CDR1 is SEHNR and CDR2 is FQNEAQ (reference sequence). The CDR3 spans 12 residues. Deletions cut 5 bases from V and 5 bases from J, with 8 bases between. This CDR3 is CASSPQGDTQYF. The CDR3 DNA sequence: TGTGCCAGCAGCCCGCAGGGAGATACGCAGTATTTT. The full variable domain, in which reference TRBV7-9 and TRBJ2-3 provide the parts outside the CDR3, is DTGVSQNPRHKITKRGQNVTFRCDPISEHNRLYWYRQTLGQGPEFLTYFQNEAQLEKSRLLSDRFSAERPKGSFSTLEIQRTEQGDSAMYLCASSPQGDTQYFGPGTRLTVL.

This clonotype has a count of ten or more. The rearrangement links TRBV29-1 to TRBJ1-3; D is possibly TRBD1 (5 bases). The CDR3 has 14 amino acids. Germline CDR1 is SQVTM and CDR2 is ANQGSEA. V was shortened by 7 bases and J by 0 bases, with 13 bases between the two germline ends. Here the CDR3 reads CSAGTDSSGNTIYF. DNA of the CDR3: TGCAGCGCCGGGACCGACTCCTCTGGAAACACCATATATTTT. Supplemented by reference TRBV29-1 and TRBJ1-3, the full variable domain reads SAVISQKPSRDICQRGTSLTIQCQVDSQVTMMFWYRQQPGQSLTLIATANQGSEATYESGFVIDKFPISRPNLTFSTLTVSNMSPEDSSIYLCSAGTDSSGNTIYFGEGSWLTVV.

The genes are TRBV7-9 and TRBJ2-5, with D possibly matching TRBD2 (5 bases). V was cut by 3 bases and J by 4 bases, with 15 bases left in between. CDR3 size: 15 residues. Germline CDR1 reads SEHNR; CDR2 reads FQNEAQ (reference sequence). This chain's CDR3 is CASSFQPRSGETQYF. The CDR3 coding sequence is TGTGCCAGCAGCTTCCAGCCCCGAAGCGGAGAGACCCAGTACTTC.

This clonotype was recorded a few times. The genes are TRBV28 and TRBJ1-2; D is unclear. The length of the CDR3 is 12 residues. The V and J ends lost 2 bases and 11 bases respectively, with 12 bases between them. CDR1 is MDHEN and CDR2 is SYDVKM in the germline V gene. The CDR3 is CASSLKAQSYTF. In DNA, the CDR3 is TGTGCCAGCAGTTTAAAGGCTCAGAGTTACACCTTC.

This chain connects TRBV12-2 to TRBJ2-3; the listed D gene, TRBD2, was not tested against the DNA. TRBV12-2 corresponds to a pseudogene. This CDR3 is 19 amino acids long. CDR3 coding DNA: TGTGCAAGTCGCTTAGAGGGGACTAGCGGGGGGGTAGGCACAGATACGCAGTATTTT. Translation: CASRLEGTSGGVGTDTQYF.